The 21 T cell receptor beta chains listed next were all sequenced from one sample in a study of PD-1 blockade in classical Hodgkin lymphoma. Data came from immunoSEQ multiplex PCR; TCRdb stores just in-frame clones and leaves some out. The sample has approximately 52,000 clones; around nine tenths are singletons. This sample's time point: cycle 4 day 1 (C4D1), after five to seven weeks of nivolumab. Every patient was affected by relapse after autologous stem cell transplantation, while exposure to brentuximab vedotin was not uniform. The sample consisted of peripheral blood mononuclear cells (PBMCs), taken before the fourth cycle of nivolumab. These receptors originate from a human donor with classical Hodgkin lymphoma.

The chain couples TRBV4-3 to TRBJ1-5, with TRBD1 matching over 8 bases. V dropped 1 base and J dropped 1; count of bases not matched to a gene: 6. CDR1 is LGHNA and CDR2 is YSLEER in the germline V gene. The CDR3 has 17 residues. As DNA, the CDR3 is TGCGCCAGCAGCCAAGGGACAGGGAGGGGGAGCAATCAGCCCCAGCATTTT. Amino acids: CASSQGTGRGSNQPQHF.

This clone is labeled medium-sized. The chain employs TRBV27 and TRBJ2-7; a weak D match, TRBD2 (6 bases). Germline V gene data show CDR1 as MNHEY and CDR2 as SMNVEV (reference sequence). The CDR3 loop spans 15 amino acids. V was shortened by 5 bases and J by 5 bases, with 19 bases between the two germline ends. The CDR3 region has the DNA TGTGCCAGCAGTCCCATGTGGGGGGAGGCCCACGAGCAGTACTTC. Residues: CASSPMWGEAHEQYF.

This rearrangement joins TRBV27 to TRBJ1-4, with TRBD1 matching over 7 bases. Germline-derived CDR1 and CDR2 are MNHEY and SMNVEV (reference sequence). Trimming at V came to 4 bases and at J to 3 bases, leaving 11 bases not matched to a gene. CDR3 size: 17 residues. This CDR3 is CASSYLRQGWSNEKLFF. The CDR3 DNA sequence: TGTGCCAGCAGTTATTTACGACAGGGCTGGTCTAATGAAAAACTGTTTTTT.

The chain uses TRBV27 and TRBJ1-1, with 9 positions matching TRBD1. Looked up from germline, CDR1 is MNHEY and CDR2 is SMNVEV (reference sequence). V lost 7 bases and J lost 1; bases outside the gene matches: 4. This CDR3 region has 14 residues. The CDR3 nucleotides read TGTGCCAGCACCGGGACAGGGTCGAACACTGAAGCTTTCTTT. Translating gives CASTGTGSNTEAFF.

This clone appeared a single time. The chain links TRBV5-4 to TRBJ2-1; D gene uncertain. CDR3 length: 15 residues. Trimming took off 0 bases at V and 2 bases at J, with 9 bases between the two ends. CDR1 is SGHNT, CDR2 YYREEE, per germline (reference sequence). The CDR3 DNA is TGTGCCAGCAGCTTGGGCGGCCAGACCTACAATGAGCAGTTCTTC. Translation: CASSLGGQTYNEQFF.

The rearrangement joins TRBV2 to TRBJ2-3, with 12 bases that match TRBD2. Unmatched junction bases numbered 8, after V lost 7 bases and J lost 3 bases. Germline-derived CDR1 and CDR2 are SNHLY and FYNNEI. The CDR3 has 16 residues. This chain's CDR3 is CASKTSGSSRTDTQYF. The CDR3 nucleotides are TGTGCCAGCAAGACTAGCGGGAGTTCAAGAACAGATACGCAGTATTTT.

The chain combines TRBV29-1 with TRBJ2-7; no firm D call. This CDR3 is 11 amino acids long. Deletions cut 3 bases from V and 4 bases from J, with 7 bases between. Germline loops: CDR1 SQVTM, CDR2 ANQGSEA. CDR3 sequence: CSVDGVYEQYF. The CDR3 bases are TGCAGCGTTGACGGAGTATACGAGCAGTACTTC.

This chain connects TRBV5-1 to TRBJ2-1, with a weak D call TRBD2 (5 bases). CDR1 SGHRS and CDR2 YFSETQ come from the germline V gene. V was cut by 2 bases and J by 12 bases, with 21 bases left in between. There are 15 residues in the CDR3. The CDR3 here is CASSFVAKPNDRQFF. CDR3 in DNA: TGCGCCAGCAGCTTCGTAGCGAAGCCCAATGATCGGCAGTTCTTC.

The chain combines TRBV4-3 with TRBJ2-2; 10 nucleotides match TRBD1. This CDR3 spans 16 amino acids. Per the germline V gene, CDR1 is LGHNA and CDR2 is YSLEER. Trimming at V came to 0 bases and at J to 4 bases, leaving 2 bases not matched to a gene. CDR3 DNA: TGCGCCAGCAGCCAAGAGGACAGGGGGGGCACCGGGGAGCTGTTTTTT. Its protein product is CASSQEDRGGTGELFF.

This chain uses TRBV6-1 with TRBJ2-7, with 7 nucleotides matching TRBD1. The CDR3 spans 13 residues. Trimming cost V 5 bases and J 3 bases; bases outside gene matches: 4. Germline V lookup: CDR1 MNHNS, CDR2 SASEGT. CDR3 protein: CASSPPGGYEQYF. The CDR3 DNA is TGTGCCAGCAGTCCCCCAGGGGGCTACGAGCAGTACTTC.

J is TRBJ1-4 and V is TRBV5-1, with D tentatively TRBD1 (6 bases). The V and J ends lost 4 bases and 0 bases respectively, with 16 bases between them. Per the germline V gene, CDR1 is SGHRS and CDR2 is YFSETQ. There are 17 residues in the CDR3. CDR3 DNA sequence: TGCGCCAGCAGCCGCTCGGACAGACTCACAACTAATGAAAAACTGTTTTTT. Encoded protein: CASSRSDRLTTNEKLFF.

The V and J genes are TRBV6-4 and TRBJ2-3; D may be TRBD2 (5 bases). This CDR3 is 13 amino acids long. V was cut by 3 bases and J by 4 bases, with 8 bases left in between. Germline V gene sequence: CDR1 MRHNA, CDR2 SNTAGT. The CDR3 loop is CASSDKDSDTQYF. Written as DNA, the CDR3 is TGTGCCAGCAGTGATAAGGACTCAGATACGCAGTATTTT.

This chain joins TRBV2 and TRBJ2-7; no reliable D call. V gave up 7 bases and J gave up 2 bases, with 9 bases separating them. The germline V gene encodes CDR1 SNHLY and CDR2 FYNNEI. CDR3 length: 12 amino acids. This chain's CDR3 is CASKESPYEQYF. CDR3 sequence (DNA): TGTGCCAGCAAAGAGAGCCCCTACGAGCAGTACTTC.

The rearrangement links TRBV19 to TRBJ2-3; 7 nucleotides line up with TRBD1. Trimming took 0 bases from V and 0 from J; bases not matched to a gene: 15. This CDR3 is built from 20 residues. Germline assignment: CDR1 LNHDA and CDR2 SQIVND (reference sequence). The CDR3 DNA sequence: TGTGCCAGTAGTATAGATCCAGCAGGGGGACCATTTGCTAGCACAGATACGCAGTATTTT. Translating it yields CASSIDPAGGPFASTDTQYF.

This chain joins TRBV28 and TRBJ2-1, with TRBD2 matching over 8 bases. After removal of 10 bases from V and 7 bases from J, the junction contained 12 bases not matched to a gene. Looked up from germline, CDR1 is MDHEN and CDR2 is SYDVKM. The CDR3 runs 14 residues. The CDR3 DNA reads TGTGCCACCAGAGCAGCGGGAGTGAGGAATGAGCAGTTCTTC. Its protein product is CATRAAGVRNEQFF.

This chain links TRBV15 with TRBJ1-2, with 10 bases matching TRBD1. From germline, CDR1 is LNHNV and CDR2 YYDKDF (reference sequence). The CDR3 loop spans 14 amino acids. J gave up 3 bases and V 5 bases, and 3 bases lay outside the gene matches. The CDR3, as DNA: TGTGCCACCAGCGGGACAGGGGAATACTATGGCTACACCTTC. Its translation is CATSGTGEYYGYTF. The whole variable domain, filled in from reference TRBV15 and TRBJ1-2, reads DAMVIQNPRYQVTQFGKPVTLSCSQTLNHNVMYWYQQKSSQAPKLLFHYYDKDFNNEADTPDNFQSRRPNTSFCFLDIRSPGLGDTAMYLCATSGTGEYYGYTFGSGTRLTVV.

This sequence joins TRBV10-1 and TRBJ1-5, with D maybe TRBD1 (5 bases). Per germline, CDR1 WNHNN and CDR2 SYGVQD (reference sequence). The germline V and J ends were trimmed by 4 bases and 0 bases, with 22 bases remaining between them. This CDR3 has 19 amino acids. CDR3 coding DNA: TGCGCCAGCAGTGTACCGGTCCGAGAGACAGTTCTTAGCAATCAGCCCCAGCATTTT. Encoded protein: CASSVPVRETVLSNQPQHF.

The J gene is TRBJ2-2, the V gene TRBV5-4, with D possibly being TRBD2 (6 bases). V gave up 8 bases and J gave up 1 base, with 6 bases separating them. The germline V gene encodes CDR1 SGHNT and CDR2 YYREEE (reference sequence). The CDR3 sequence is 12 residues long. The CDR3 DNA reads TGTGCCAGTAGCGGGAACACCGGGGAGCTGTTTTTT. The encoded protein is CASSGNTGELFF.

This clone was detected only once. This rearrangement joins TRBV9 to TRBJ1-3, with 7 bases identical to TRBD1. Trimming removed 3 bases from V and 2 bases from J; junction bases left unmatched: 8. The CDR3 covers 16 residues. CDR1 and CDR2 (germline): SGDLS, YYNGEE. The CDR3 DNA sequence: TGTGCCAGCAGCGCGTCCGACAGGGAGGCTGGAAACACCATATATTTT. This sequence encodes CASSASDREAGNTIYF.

In DNA form, the CDR3 reads TGTGCCAGCAGCTTGAGTCAAGAGACCCAGTACTTC. This codes for CASSLSQETQYF. This chain joins TRBV5-6 and TRBJ2-5, with D unclear. The CDR3 spans 12 residues. V dropped 1 base and J dropped 2 bases, with 3 bases sitting between them. Germline V gene data show CDR1 as SGHDT and CDR2 as YYEEEE.

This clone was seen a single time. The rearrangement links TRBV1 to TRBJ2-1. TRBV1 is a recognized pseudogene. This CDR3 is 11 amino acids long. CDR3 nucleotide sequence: TGCACGGGCAGCGTATCAAATGAGCAGTTCTTC. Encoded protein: CTGSVSNEQFF.